One sample yielded the 28 T cell receptor beta chains listed below, sequenced in a study of blood T cell repertoires in COVID-19. Generated by immunoSEQ multiplex PCR, the TCRdb table keeps only in-frame clones and is missing some. This sample carries over 400,000 clones, 86% of them seen once, and the ten largest clones take 1.4% to 1.5%. Specimen: peripheral blood. Receptors originate from a woman in her 30s with active or convalescent COVID-19.

This sequence joins TRBV20-1 and TRBJ1-1; D uncertain. The CDR3 covers 13 residues. Germline V CDR1 and CDR2: DFQATT, SNEGSKA (reference sequence). V dropped 3 bases and J dropped 1 base, with 9 bases sitting between them. The DNA for the CDR3 is TGCAGTGCTAGTAAACAGCCGAACACTGAAGCTTTCTTT. Translated: CSASKQPNTEAFF.

The CDR3 sequence: CAWSWRLTDTQYF. CDR3 nucleotide sequence: TGTGCCTGGAGCTGGAGGCTCACAGATACGCAGTATTTT. The genes are TRBV30 and TRBJ2-3, with D possibly matching TRBD2 (5 bases). Germline V gene sequence: CDR1 GTSNPN, CDR2 SVGIG (reference sequence). Trimming removed 3 bases from V and 2 bases from J, with 9 bases in between. This CDR3 region has 13 residues.

The chain combines TRBV6-5 with TRBJ1-2; the match to TRBD1 covers 7 bases. Germline assignment: CDR1 MNHEY and CDR2 SVGAGI. The CDR3 covers 14 residues. V lost 6 bases to trimming and J lost 3 bases; unmatched junction nucleotides: 7. The CDR3 here is CASRRQGSDYGYTF. Written as DNA, the CDR3 is TGTGCCAGCAGGCGACAGGGTTCGGACTATGGCTACACCTTC.

The chain employs TRBV2 and TRBJ1-1; 7 bases map to TRBD1. The CDR3 spans 13 residues. The ends lost 7 bases at V and 1 base at J; junction bases unmatched: 3. Germline loops: CDR1 SNHLY, CDR2 FYNNEI. CDR3 sequence: CASIGTENTEAFF. The CDR3 nucleotides are TGTGCCAGCATAGGGACAGAGAACACTGAAGCTTTCTTT.

This clone was seen only once. The chain has TRBV27 and TRBJ2-5; the D gene is possibly TRBD1 (8 bases). The CDR3 totals 18 residues. V lost 0 bases to trimming and J lost 4 bases, with 21 bases between them. Germline CDR1 MNHEY, CDR2 SMNVEV (reference sequence). CDR3: CASSLSKDREGWVETQYF. As DNA, the CDR3 is TGTGCCAGCAGTTTATCCAAGGACAGGGAGGGATGGGTAGAGACCCAGTACTTC.

The chain couples TRBV7-9 to TRBJ1-2, with D perhaps TRBD1 (6 bases). CDR1 is SEHNR, CDR2 FQNEAQ, per germline (reference sequence). CDR3 size: 15 residues. With 5 bases removed from V and 8 bases from J, the gap between germline ends came to 21 bases. CDR3 sequence (DNA): TGTGCCAGCAGCCTCATGAATGGGGGCTGGGACGGCTACACCTTC. It translates to CASSLMNGGWDGYTF.

This clone was recorded once. The chain uses TRBV15 and TRBJ1-3; perhaps TRBD1 as D (6 bases). Germline assignment: CDR1 LNHNV and CDR2 YYDKDF (reference sequence). This CDR3 region has 15 residues. The V gene lost 4 bases and the J gene lost 4 bases, with 14 bases spanning the gap. CDR3: CATSIDRISGNTIYF. CDR3 coding DNA: TGTGCCACCAGCATTGACAGGATTTCGGGAAACACCATATATTTT.

The chain uses TRBV30 and TRBJ2-1; 8 bases agree with TRBD1. Germline CDR1 GTSNPN, CDR2 SVGIG (reference sequence). The CDR3 runs to 13 residues. V lost 2 bases, J lost 15 bases, and 12 bases stayed unmatched. This chain's CDR3 is CAWSNTGQGSLFF. CDR3 coding DNA: TGTGCCTGGAGTAATACTGGACAGGGAAGTCTGTTCTTC.

V gene TRBV5-1 combines with J gene TRBJ2-5, with a possible D match to TRBD1 (6 bases). Between the trimmed V and J ends, which lost 2 bases and 1 base, there was a span of 9 bases. This CDR3 region has 14 residues. Germline assignment: CDR1 SGHRS and CDR2 YFSETQ. Here the CDR3 reads CASSFAQGQETQYF. In DNA, the CDR3 is TGCGCCAGCAGCTTCGCACAGGGCCAAGAGACCCAGTACTTC.

This chain uses TRBV7-8 with TRBJ2-2, with a possible D match to TRBD1 (5 bases). The CDR3 loop spans 13 amino acids. Germline loops: CDR1 SGHVS, CDR2 FQNEAQ. The V end was cut by 5 bases, the J end by 6 bases, with 10 bases between. CDR3 bases: TGTGCCAGCAGCCCCCCAGGGTCCGGGGAGCTGTTTTTT. It encodes CASSPPGSGELFF.

This clone was counted once. The chain joins TRBV7-9 to TRBJ2-7, with 7 bases identical to TRBD1. Trimming removed 2 bases from V and 1 base from J; junction bases left unmatched: 5. CDR1 is SEHNR, CDR2 FQNEAQ, per germline (reference sequence). The CDR3 extends over 15 amino acids. The CDR3 is CASSLRDSISYEQYF. The CDR3 bases are TGTGCCAGCAGCTTACGGGACAGTATATCCTACGAGCAGTACTTC. The full variable domain, with the rest looked up from reference TRBV7-9 and TRBJ2-7, is DTGVSQNPRHKITKRGQNVTFRCDPISEHNRLYWYRQTLGQGPEFLTYFQNEAQLEKSRLLSDRFSAERPKGSFSTLEIQRTEQGDSAMYLCASSLRDSISYEQYFGPGTRLTVT.

A single count supports this clone. V is TRBV4-1 and J is TRBJ2-5; the match to TRBD1 covers 8 bases. The CDR3 is 15 residues long. V lost 2 bases and J lost 4; bases outside the gene matches: 6. Germline V gene lookup returns CDR1 MGHRA and CDR2 YSYEKL. The CDR3 protein is CASSQLLTGGETQYF. The CDR3 nucleotides read TGCGCCAGCAGCCAACTCCTCACAGGGGGAGAGACCCAGTACTTC.

This chain connects TRBV29-1 to TRBJ2-5, with D unclear. The CDR3 runs to 11 residues. Per germline, CDR1 SQVTM and CDR2 ANQGSEA. V lost 5 bases, J lost 4 bases, and 8 bases lay in between. The CDR3 nucleotides are TGCAGCGTTTCAGTGCTAGAGACCCAGTACTTC. Translated: CSVSVLETQYF.

The V and J genes are TRBV30 and TRBJ1-1; maybe TRBD1 (5 bases). Trimming pared 4 bases from V and 7 bases from J, leaving 16 bases between. Germline CDR1 GTSNPN, CDR2 SVGIG (reference sequence). The CDR3 length is 13 residues. The CDR3 protein is CAWIQAGHLEAFF. CDR3 in DNA: TGTGCCTGGATTCAGGCAGGGCACCTTGAAGCTTTCTTT.

This chain connects TRBV5-8 to TRBJ1-2; 7 bases map to TRBD1. J was trimmed by 2 bases and V by 0 bases; bases with no gene match: 1. The germline V gene has CDR1 SGHTS and CDR2 YDEGEE. The CDR3 totals 14 residues. CDR3 loop: CASSLGDSNYGYTF. CDR3 DNA: TGTGCCAGCAGCTTGGGGGACAGCAACTATGGCTACACCTTC.

V usage is TRBV10-3 and J usage is TRBJ1-2, with D unresolved. The germline CDR1 and CDR2 sequences are ENHRY and SYGVKD. There are 11 residues in the CDR3. The V and J ends lost 8 bases and 4 bases respectively, with 8 bases between them. The CDR3 DNA reads as TGTGCCATCTGGGCCGGCTATGGCTACACCTTC. Protein sequence: CAIWAGYGYTF.

The genes are TRBV6-6 and TRBJ1-2; TRBD1 agrees at 7 bases. CDR1 is MNHNY and CDR2 is SVGAGI in the germline V gene (reference sequence). This CDR3 comprises 14 residues. Unmatched junction bases numbered 4, after V lost 4 bases and J lost 2 bases. The CDR3 DNA reads TGTGCCAGCAGTTTCGACAGGGAGAACTATGGCTACACCTTC. Encoded protein: CASSFDRENYGYTF.

The chain carries TRBV19 and TRBJ2-1, with D perhaps matching TRBD2 (5 bases). Trimming took 5 bases from V and 0 from J, leaving 17 bases between them. Per germline, CDR1 LNHDA and CDR2 SQIVND (reference sequence). The CDR3 spans 17 residues. This CDR3 reads CASSSSSLVSSYNEQFF. Here the CDR3 DNA reads TGTGCCAGTAGTTCATCCTCACTAGTGAGCTCCTACAATGAGCAGTTCTTC. Supplemented by reference TRBV19 and TRBJ2-1, the full variable domain reads DGGITQSPKYLFRKEGQNVTLSCEQNLNHDAMYWYRQDPGQGLRLIYYSQIVNDFQKGDIAEGYSVSREKKESFPLTVTSAQKNPTAFYLCASSSSSLVSSYNEQFFGPGTRLTVL.

The sample holds one count of this clone. The chain links TRBV19 to TRBJ2-2, with D possibly matching TRBD1 (6 bases). The CDR3 sequence is 14 residues long. The V gene's germline CDR1 is LNHDA and CDR2 SQIVND (reference sequence). V lost 5 bases and J lost 2, with 9 bases in between. CDR3 amino acids: CASSQGLNTGELFF. The CDR3 coding sequence is TGTGCCAGTAGTCAGGGGTTAAACACCGGGGAGCTGTTTTTT.

The chain joins TRBV6-5 to TRBJ1-2; D unclear. The germline V gene has CDR1 MNHEY and CDR2 SVGAGI. This CDR3 is built from 14 residues. The V end lost 8 bases, the J end lost 4 bases, and 17 bases lay between the germline ends. The CDR3 reads CASGGLTSSYGYTF. The CDR3 DNA sequence: TGTGCCAGCGGAGGTCTAACGTCTAGCTATGGCTACACCTTC.

V usage is TRBV2 and J usage is TRBJ1-2, with 8 bases lining up with TRBD1. This CDR3 is 15 amino acids long. J gave up 7 bases and V 1 base, and 8 bases lay outside the gene matches. In germline, CDR1 is SNHLY, CDR2 FYNNEI. CDR3 loop: CASSEVWGQVSGYTF. DNA of the CDR3: TGTGCCAGCAGTGAAGTTTGGGGACAGGTGTCTGGCTACACCTTC.

Here the CDR3 DNA reads TGTGCCTGGAAAACAGGGGGCGATCAGCCCCAGCATTTT. Protein: CAWKTGGDQPQHF. The chain couples TRBV30 to TRBJ1-5; the match to TRBD1 covers 9 bases. The length of the CDR3 is 13 residues. Trimming at V came to 4 bases and at J to 5 bases, leaving 3 bases not matched to a gene. Germline CDR1 is GTSNPN and CDR2 is SVGIG (reference sequence).

This chain joins TRBV29-1 and TRBJ1-1; D uncertain. CDR1 and CDR2 from the germline V gene are SQVTM and ANQGSEA. V was trimmed by 5 bases and J by 6 bases, leaving 13 bases between them. This CDR3 spans 12 amino acids. This CDR3 reads CSVSILEPEAFF. For the CDR3, the DNA is TGCAGCGTTAGCATCCTCGAACCTGAAGCTTTCTTT.

The chain's CDR3 is CASRGLADTDTQYF. The CDR3 DNA is TGTGCCAGCAGAGGACTAGCGGACACAGATACGCAGTATTTT. This rearrangement joins TRBV6-5 to TRBJ2-3; 10 nucleotides match TRBD2. The germline V gene has CDR1 MNHEY and CDR2 SVGAGI. The CDR3 has 14 residues. V was pared by 6 bases and J by 2 bases, with 2 bases of the junction left unmatched.

This rearrangement joins TRBV6-1 to TRBJ2-5; 8 bases align to TRBD1. Germline V gives CDR1 MNHNS, CDR2 SASEGT. The CDR3 runs 15 residues. Losses at the gene ends were 3 bases for V and 5 bases for J; bases not matched to a gene: 8. The DNA of the CDR3 is TGTGCCAGCAGTGAGCTCGACAGGGGCTTTGAGACCCAGTACTTC. Its protein is CASSELDRGFETQYF.

The chain has TRBV6-5 and TRBJ1-5; D is unclear. Germline assignment: CDR1 MNHEY and CDR2 SVGAGI. The CDR3 covers 13 residues. V lost 0 bases and J lost 4, with 4 bases in between. In DNA form, the CDR3 reads TGTGCCAGCAGTTACTCGCGAAATCAGCCCCAGCATTTT. Amino acids: CASSYSRNQPQHF.

The rearrangement links TRBV19 to TRBJ2-5, with 10 bases aligning to TRBD2. The V and J ends lost 3 bases and 4 bases, in that order; junction bases with no gene match: 8. The germline V gene encodes CDR1 LNHDA and CDR2 SQIVND (reference sequence). The CDR3 is 16 residues long. The CDR3 DNA is TGTGCCAGTAGTATCGGCGAGCGGGGGGGAAGAGAGACCCAGTACTTC. Translation: CASSIGERGGRETQYF.

J is TRBJ1-2 and V is TRBV28, with 7 bases that match TRBD1. There are 15 residues in the CDR3. Germline V lookup: CDR1 MDHEN, CDR2 SYDVKM. V was pared by 2 bases and J by 8 bases, with 11 bases of the junction left unmatched. This CDR3 is CASSLSVQGRRGYTF. The CDR3 DNA follows: TGTGCCAGCAGTTTAAGTGTACAGGGGAGAAGGGGCTACACCTTC.